This T cell receptor (beta chain) was identified during a study of preoperative IRX-2 immunotherapy in early breast cancer. The junction had 10 bases not matched to a gene; V was cut back by 7 bases and J by 5 bases. Germline V gene sequence: CDR1 LNHDA, CDR2 SQIVND (reference sequence). There are 15 residues in the CDR3. Regarding treatment: preoperative locoregional IRX-2 cytokine immunotherapy. TCRdb's copy holds only in-frame clones and misses some; the assay was immunoSEQ multiplex PCR. Seen here are about 26,000 clones, roughly 90% observed once, and the top ten hold around a tenth. The receptor comes from a human donor with breast cancer. Sample collection was performed from a patient treated with IRX-2 immunotherapy. The chain is built from TRBV19 and TRBJ1-5, with 8 bases that match TRBD1. CDR3 residues: CASNPDRGVDQPQHF. The CDR3 DNA sequence: TGTGCCAGTAATCCCGACAGGGGAGTCGATCAGCCCCAGCATTTT.